This entry features one T cell receptor beta chain sequence. This entry belongs to a study of control samples from healthy donors and cancer patients. Method: immunoSEQ multiplex PCR; TCRdb's copy keeps in-frame clones and lacks some. Seen here are about 180,000 clones, 94% observed once, and the top ten hold more than 1.1%. Germline CDR1 is SEHNR and CDR2 is FQNEAQ (reference sequence). This CDR3 has 11 residues. V trimming: 5 bases; J trimming: 10 bases; junction bases outside the gene matches: 4. The sequenced sample was blood. The genes are TRBV7-9 and TRBJ1-2; 7 bases agree with TRBD1. This sequence originates from a woman aged 18-29 years in good health. As DNA, the CDR3 is TGTGCCAGCAGCCGAGGGACAGCCTACACCTTC. This sequence encodes CASSRGTAYTF. The whole variable domain, filled in from reference TRBV7-9 and TRBJ1-2, reads DTGVSQNPRHKITKRGQNVTFRCDPISEHNRLYWYRQTLGQGPEFLTYFQNEAQLEKSRLLSDRFSAERPKGSFSTLEIQRTEQGDSAMYLCASSRGTAYTFGSGTRLTVV.